A single TCR beta chain is shown here with its context. Time point given: new active TB diagnosis, blood taken before or within 7 days of starting treatment. These data belong to a study of T cells in tuberculosis. Per germline, CDR1 SGHTA and CDR2 FQGNSA. The length of the CDR3 is 16 residues. Trimming at V came to 2 bases and at J to 1 base, leaving 5 bases not matched to a gene. Here immunoSEQ multiplex PCR was the method, and the copy in TCRdb shows in-frame clones only, minus some. The sample records tens of thousands of clones, about 90% being singletons. The sample consisted of PBMCs, taken at tuberculosis diagnosis. The source is an adult with tuberculosis. The rearrangement links TRBV7-2 to TRBJ2-1; 7 bases are shared with TRBD2. This CDR3 is CASSLSSGVSYNEQFF. In nucleotides, the CDR3 is TGTGCCAGCAGCTTAAGCAGCGGGGTGTCCTACAATGAGCAGTTCTTC.